The 30 T cell receptor beta chains presented below share a single source sample, sequenced in a study of blood T cell repertoires in COVID-19. The table came from immunoSEQ multiplex PCR; TCRdb's copy has only in-frame clones and leaves some out. The repertoire holds approximately 170,000 clones, with roughly 84% as singletons. The source material was peripheral blood. The source of these receptors is a man between 60 and 75 years old who had recovered from COVID-19.

This chain connects TRBV15 to TRBJ2-7; weak D call: TRBD1 (5 bases). This CDR3 has 14 residues. Germline-derived CDR1 and CDR2 are LNHNV and YYDKDF (reference sequence). V lost 1 base, J lost 4 bases, and 11 bases lay in between. DNA for the CDR3: TGTGCCACCAGCAGAGGGGGCCCGGTTTACGAGCAGTACTTC. Protein sequence: CATSRGGPVYEQYF.

The chain couples TRBV3-1 (or the pseudogene TRBV3-2) to TRBJ2-1, with a possible D match to TRBD2 (5 bases). The CDR3 spans 12 residues. The V gene's germline CDR1 is LGHDT and CDR2 YNNKEL (reference sequence). Trimming shortened V by 1 base and J by 12 bases, and 10 bases separated the two germline ends. The CDR3 DNA is TGTGCCAGCAGCCAAGCCGCGGGCGGGCAGTTCTTC. This encodes CASSQAAGGQFF.

The genes are TRBV7-8 and TRBJ2-7; 7 bases align to TRBD1. The trim removed 5 bases at V and 3 bases at J, leaving 10 bases unmatched. Germline V gene data show CDR1 as SGHVS and CDR2 as FQNEAQ. CDR3 size: 15 residues. The CDR3 region has the DNA TGTGCCAGCAGCATTCGACAGGGTGGTGTCTACGAGCAGTACTTC. This encodes CASSIRQGGVYEQYF.

This rearrangement joins TRBV14 to TRBJ2-3, with 7 nucleotides matching TRBD2. Germline V gives CDR1 SGHDN, CDR2 FVKESK. The CDR3 runs to 15 residues. V shed 1 base, J shed 5 bases, and the junction held 6 bases outside the gene matches. CDR3 loop: CASSQGGLVKDTQYF. The CDR3 coding sequence is TGTGCCAGCAGCCAAGGTGGACTAGTCAAAGATACGCAGTATTTT.

In this sample, this clone turned up a few times. J is TRBJ2-3 and V is TRBV4-2, with 8 bases identical to TRBD2. Looked up from germline, CDR1 is LGHNA and CDR2 is YNFKEQ. V dropped 1 base and J dropped 3; count of bases not matched to a gene: 6. The CDR3 runs to 16 residues. CDR3 sequence (DNA): TGTGCCAGCAGCCAAGGCCGGGGGGGGCCTACAGATACGCAGTATTTT. Its translation: CASSQGRGGPTDTQYF.

The count of this clone is one. This chain joins TRBV28 and TRBJ1-6, with a weak D call TRBD1 (6 bases). The ends were cut back, 3 bases at V and 6 bases at J, with 18 bases in the middle. The CDR3 loop spans 17 amino acids. Germline V gives CDR1 MDHEN, CDR2 SYDVKM. CDR3 nucleotide sequence: TGTGCCAGCAGTTTGTCCCCTCCGGGACATCTTAATTCACCCCTCCACTTT. It encodes CASSLSPPGHLNSPLHF.

V usage is TRBV5-1 and J usage is TRBJ2-3; 10 nucleotides agree with TRBD2. V gave up 2 bases and J gave up 3 bases; unmatched junction bases: 9. In germline, CDR1 is SGHRS, CDR2 YFSETQ. The length of the CDR3 is 17 residues. The CDR3: CASSFTRIAGGTDTQYF. The CDR3 DNA sequence: TGCGCCAGCAGCTTTACCAGAATAGCGGGGGGTACAGATACGCAGTATTTT.

The chain joins TRBV7-6 to TRBJ1-1; 7 nucleotides align to TRBD1. The CDR3 has 15 amino acids. The J segment lost 5 bases and the V segment lost 2 bases, leaving 8 bases of the junction unmatched. Germline CDR1 SGHVS, CDR2 FNYEAQ. In nucleotides, the CDR3 is TGTGCCAGCAGCTTACAGGGGGGAGCCGGGACTGAAGCTTTCTTT. Translating gives CASSLQGGAGTEAFF.

The rearrangement links TRBV2 to TRBJ1-1, with 7 bases fitting TRBD1. V was pared by 9 bases and J by 4 bases, with 8 bases of the junction left unmatched. The germline V gene encodes CDR1 SNHLY and CDR2 FYNNEI. CDR3 length: 13 amino acids. The CDR3 loop reads CASLDRVGTEAFF. The CDR3 DNA is TGTGCCAGTCTTGACAGGGTAGGCACTGAAGCTTTCTTT.

The chain recombines TRBV19 with TRBJ2-7, with D perhaps TRBD1 (6 bases). V lost 3 bases to trimming and J lost 4 bases, with 13 bases between them. From germline, CDR1 is LNHDA and CDR2 SQIVND (reference sequence). The CDR3 is 14 residues long. The CDR3 reads CASSITTGPYEQYF. The CDR3 DNA reads TGTGCCAGTAGTATCACCACAGGGCCTTACGAGCAGTACTTC.

This rearrangement joins TRBV18 to TRBJ1-1; TRBD1 matches at 8 bases. V dropped 4 bases and J dropped 5; count of bases not matched to a gene: 6. Germline lookup yields CDR1 KGHSH and CDR2 LQKENI. There are 14 residues in the CDR3. The CDR3 nucleotides are TGTGCCAGCTCACGGGAGACAGGGGAAACTGAAGCTTTCTTT. Amino acids: CASSRETGETEAFF.

The chain joins TRBV5-4 to TRBJ2-2, with 9 positions matching TRBD1. Germline CDR1 reads SGHNT; CDR2 reads YYREEE (reference sequence). J was trimmed by 7 bases and V by 2 bases; bases with no gene match: 6. The CDR3 has 15 amino acids. Written as DNA, the CDR3 is TGTGCCAGCAGCTTACGGACAGGGGAACACGGGGAGCTGTTTTTT. It is translated as CASSLRTGEHGELFF.

CDR3 protein: CARRSNTGELFF. CDR3 DNA sequence: TGTGCCAGACGGAGTAACACCGGGGAGCTGTTTTTT. V and J are TRBV2 and TRBJ2-2; no reliable D call. The CDR3 totals 12 residues. Trimming took off 9 bases at V and 2 bases at J, with 7 bases between the two ends. Germline CDR1 reads SNHLY; CDR2 reads FYNNEI.

The CDR3 here is CASSQVGTSGDDEQFF. CDR3 sequence (DNA): TGTGCCAGCAGCCAAGTAGGAACTAGCGGGGACGATGAGCAGTTCTTC. The chain is built from TRBV3-1 (or the pseudogene TRBV3-2) and TRBJ2-1; 10 nucleotides align to TRBD2. V gave up 1 base and J gave up 8 bases; unmatched junction bases: 8. CDR3 length: 16 amino acids. CDR1 is LGHDT and CDR2 is YNNKEL in the germline V gene (reference sequence).

This clone was counted only a few times. The chain recombines TRBV9 with TRBJ2-7; 7 positions agree with TRBD1. Germline V lookup: CDR1 SGDLS, CDR2 YYNGEE. The CDR3 is 15 amino acids. V was pared by 3 bases and J by 2 bases, with 8 bases of the junction left unmatched. CDR3 nucleotides: TGTGCCAGCAGCGGACCAACAGGGGCGGCCTACGAGCAGTACTTC. This sequence encodes CASSGPTGAAYEQYF.

This chain links TRBV5-1 with TRBJ2-5; 13 bases align to TRBD2. Unmatched junction bases numbered 9, after V lost 6 bases and J lost 7 bases. Germline loops: CDR1 SGHRS, CDR2 YFSETQ. The CDR3 consists of 15 residues. The CDR3: CASTATSGGTSTQYF. In nucleotides, the CDR3 is TGCGCCAGCACCGCGACTAGCGGGGGGACTTCGACCCAGTACTTC.

This sequence joins TRBV5-6 and TRBJ1-6; D perhaps matches TRBD1 (6 bases). Germline CDR1 and CDR2: SGHDT and YYEEEE. With 4 bases removed from V and 12 bases from J, the gap between germline ends came to 11 bases. This CDR3 spans 12 amino acids. This chain's CDR3 is CASSNEQGPLHF. The CDR3 coding sequence is TGTGCCAGCAGCAACGAACAGGGACCCCTCCACTTT.

The V call is TRBV29-1, the J call TRBJ2-3, with D perhaps TRBD2 (6 bases). V was trimmed by 6 bases and J by 2 bases, leaving 36 bases between them. The CDR3 covers 21 residues. The germline gives CDR1 SQVTM, CDR2 ANQGSEA. The CDR3 spells CSVILWGDGGFLGPYTDTQYF. The CDR3 nucleotides read TGCAGCGTCATTCTTTGGGGGGACGGGGGATTTTTGGGACCTTACACAGATACGCAGTATTTT.

This chain joins TRBV5-4 and TRBJ2-1; tentative D call: TRBD2 (5 bases). This CDR3 contains 14 residues. Germline V lookup: CDR1 SGHNT, CDR2 YYREEE (reference sequence). Trimming took off 4 bases at V and 0 bases at J, with 8 bases between the two ends. CDR3 loop: CASSPAGSYNEQFF. The CDR3 DNA sequence: TGTGCCAGCAGCCCCGCGGGCTCCTACAATGAGCAGTTCTTC.

The CDR3 loop is CASSYSAGRGNTIYF. In nucleotides, the CDR3 is TGTGCCAGCAGTTACTCTGCAGGCCGGGGAAACACCATATATTTT. The gene calls are TRBV6-5 and TRBJ1-3, with unresolved D. CDR1 is MNHEY and CDR2 is SVGAGI in the germline V gene. The CDR3 spans 15 residues. The germline V and J ends were trimmed by 0 bases and 4 bases, with 10 bases remaining between them.

CDR3 in DNA: TGCGCCAGCGGGACAGAAAATGGCTACACCTTC. This gives the protein CASGTENGYTF. The genes are TRBV5-1 and TRBJ1-2, with TRBD1 matching over 7 bases. Germline V gene lookup returns CDR1 SGHRS and CDR2 YFSETQ. This CDR3 spans 11 amino acids. The V segment lost 7 bases and the J segment 6 bases; nucleotides outside the gene matches: 3.

V gene TRBV2 combines with J gene TRBJ1-1, with D possibly being TRBD1 (5 bases). Germline values: CDR1 SNHLY, CDR2 FYNNEI. This CDR3 contains 11 residues. V lost 6 bases to trimming and J lost 7 bases, with 9 bases between them. CDR3 nucleotides: TGTGCCAGCAGCGTACAGGTTGAAGCTTTCTTT. It codes for CASSVQVEAFF.

This clone was counted between two and nine times. The genes are TRBV29-1 and TRBJ2-2, with D uncertain. Germline CDR1 reads SQVTM; CDR2 reads ANQGSEA. The CDR3 is 14 amino acids. With 3 bases removed from V and 1 base from J, the gap between germline ends came to 9 bases. CDR3 DNA sequence: TGCAGCGTTGAGGAGACTTGGAACACCGGGGAGCTGTTTTTT. It is translated as CSVEETWNTGELFF.

The V call is TRBV6-5, the J call TRBJ1-5, with no clear D. Germline V lookup: CDR1 MNHEY, CDR2 SVGAGI. V lost 10 bases, J lost 7 bases, and 14 bases lay in between. This CDR3 has 12 amino acids. CDR3 in amino acids: CATSLLRQPQHF. The CDR3 DNA reads TGTGCCACGTCCCTTTTGCGCCAGCCCCAGCATTTT.

The chain joins TRBV15 to TRBJ1-1, with D unclear. Trimming took off 0 bases at V and 0 bases at J, with 8 bases between the two ends. CDR3 size: 15 residues. The germline V gene encodes CDR1 LNHNV and CDR2 YYDKDF (reference sequence). CDR3 amino acids: CATSRDSEMNTEAFF. The CDR3 DNA follows: TGTGCCACCAGCAGAGATTCGGAGATGAACACTGAAGCTTTCTTT.

This chain links TRBV6-2 or TRBV6-3 with TRBJ1-2; weak D call: TRBD1 (6 bases). CDR3 length equals 13 residues. The V end was cut by 5 bases, the J end by 3 bases, with 10 bases between. CDR1 and CDR2 (germline): MNHEY, SVGEGT. Written as DNA, the CDR3 is TGTGCCAGCAGTGACAGGTTTCACTATGGCTACACCTTC. Translated, it gives CASSDRFHYGYTF.

This clone appeared a few times. V usage is TRBV18 and J usage is TRBJ1-6, with 7 positions matching TRBD1. Losses at the gene ends were 6 bases for V and 9 bases for J; bases not matched to a gene: 11. The CDR3 runs to 15 residues. Germline CDR1 KGHSH, CDR2 LQKENI. CDR3 nucleotides: TGTGCCAGCTCGCAGGCACAGGGGATGAGTTCACCCCTCCACTTT. Residues: CASSQAQGMSSPLHF.

The rearrangement links TRBV12-5 to TRBJ2-2, with D possibly matching TRBD2 (6 bases). CDR3 length: 18 amino acids. Per germline, CDR1 LGHNT and CDR2 FRNRAP. V dropped 0 bases and J dropped 1 base, with 15 bases sitting between them. CDR3 protein: CASGLVAPGGRNTGELFF. CDR3 DNA sequence: TGTGCTAGTGGTTTGGTAGCCCCTGGGGGGAGGAACACCGGGGAGCTGTTTTTT.

This clone was counted a few times. The chain recombines TRBV29-1 with TRBJ2-1; D not resolved. Trimming took 1 base from V and 5 from J, leaving 9 bases between them. Germline CDR1 SQVTM, CDR2 ANQGSEA. The length of the CDR3 is 13 residues. The CDR3 is CSVEVVQDNEQFF. The CDR3 region has the DNA TGCAGCGTTGAAGTCGTGCAGGACAATGAGCAGTTCTTC.

The chain combines TRBV5-1 with TRBJ2-6; 7 nucleotides agree with TRBD1. The trim removed 4 bases at V and 0 bases at J, leaving 7 bases unmatched. Germline assignment: CDR1 SGHRS and CDR2 YFSETQ. The CDR3 length is 17 residues. This CDR3 is CASSPTGVPSGANVLTF. CDR3 nucleotide sequence: TGCGCCAGCAGCCCTACAGGGGTCCCCTCTGGGGCCAACGTCCTGACTTTC.